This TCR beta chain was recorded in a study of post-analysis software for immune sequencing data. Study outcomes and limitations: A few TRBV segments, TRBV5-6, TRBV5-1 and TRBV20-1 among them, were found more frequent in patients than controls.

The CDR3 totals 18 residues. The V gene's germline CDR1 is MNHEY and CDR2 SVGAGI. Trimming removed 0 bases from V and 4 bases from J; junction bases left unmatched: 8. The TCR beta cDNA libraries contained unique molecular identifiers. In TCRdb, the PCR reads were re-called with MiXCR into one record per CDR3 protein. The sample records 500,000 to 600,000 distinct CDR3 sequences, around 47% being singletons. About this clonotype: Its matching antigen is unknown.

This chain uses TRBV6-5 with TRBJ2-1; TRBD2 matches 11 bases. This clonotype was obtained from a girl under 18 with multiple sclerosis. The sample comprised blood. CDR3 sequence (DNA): TGTGCCAGCAGTTACTCGGGAGTAGCGGGGGGGCCGTACAATGAGCAGTTCTTC. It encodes CASSYSGVAGGPYNEQFF.